Listed below are T cell receptor beta chains from one sample, sequenced in a study of shared clonotypes between healthy human individuals. Libraries were prepared by immunoSEQ multiplex PCR; TCRdb keeps only in-frame clonotypes and omits some of them. This sample has a few million clones, with around 94% found just once. Specimen: naive CD4+ T cells sorted from blood. All receptors come from a man between 18 and 29 years old in good health. Each CDR3 is given with its conserved first and last residue.

v_gene: TRBV6-6
j_gene: TRBJ1-1
CDR3aa: CASSYLGGLNTEAFF

v_gene: TRBV7-3
j_gene: TRBJ2-2
CDR3aa: CASSLLGAARGELFF

v_gene: TRBV6-5
j_gene: TRBJ2-3
CDR3aa: CASSYSGTQYF

v_gene: TRBV28
j_gene: TRBJ1-2
CDR3aa: CASSLLSAHGYTF

v_gene: TRBV2
j_gene: TRBJ2-1
CDR3aa: CASCGLAGGSNEQFF

v_gene: TRBV30
j_gene: TRBJ2-7
CDR3aa: CAWSVGGEQYF

v_gene: TRBV9
j_gene: TRBJ1-5
CDR3aa: CASSVGAGAQPQHF

v_gene: TRBV6-6
j_gene: TRBJ2-7
CDR3aa: CATPRDRIREQYF

v_gene: TRBV19
j_gene: TRBJ2-2
CDR3aa: CASSGLAGNTGELFF

v_gene: TRBV6-5
j_gene: TRBJ2-7
CDR3aa: CATRGRTENPYEQYF

v_gene: TRBV6-6
j_gene: TRBJ1-2
CDR3aa: CASRAGGPAGYTF

v_gene: TRBV9
j_gene: TRBJ1-5
CDR3aa: CASSVGGESNQPQHF

v_gene: TRBV6-6
j_gene: TRBJ2-3
CDR3aa: CASSYSSSGGTDTQYF

v_gene: TRBV30
j_gene: TRBJ2-7
CDR3aa: CAWSVNRDEQYF

v_gene: TRBV5-1
j_gene: TRBJ1-1
CDR3aa: CASSAGAGNTEAFF

v_gene: TRBV6-4
j_gene: TRBJ2-3
CDR3aa: CASSVRRGGTDTQYF

v_gene: TRBV7-3
j_gene: TRBJ2-6
CDR3aa: CASSLVTVGANVLTF

v_gene: TRBV19
j_gene: TRBJ1-5
CDR3aa: CASTTGQGNNQPQHF